The present entry profiles one T cell receptor beta chain with its context. Its antigen is unidentified. This sample is part of a study of cytomegalovirus exposure and HLA in healthy donors. Study-level findings and limits: In vitro data verified a few CMV-associated chains as specific for CMV antigens. As a later analysis showed, a missense DCLRE1C variant was linked to trimming of TCR beta V- and J-genes.

Trimming cost V 7 bases and J 0 bases, with 6 bases left between them. Germline CDR1 is SQVTM and CDR2 is ANQGSEA. This CDR3 spans 11 amino acids. Primers: 60 Vbeta forward and 13 Jbeta reverse. The repertoire was sequenced with immunoSEQ multiplex PCR; TCRdb's copy has only in-frame clones and lacks some. Here the sample table reports about 77,000 clones. Sample: PBMCs. This chain joins TRBV29-1 and TRBJ1-1; D is undetermined. This receptor was obtained from a man in his forties or fifties in good health and CMV-seropositive. The CDR3 sequence is CSAHLNTEAFF. CDR3 coding DNA: TGCAGCGCCCATCTGAACACTGAAGCTTTCTTT.